At least ten counts were recorded for the clone carrying this TCR beta chain. The data stem from a study of Graves' ophthalmopathy and Graves' hyperthyroidism. Researchers took RNA transcripts and amplified TCR beta CDR3 regions from them. RT-PCR was first run with HTBI primers, then multiplex PCR in a second round. TCRdb used MiXCR to reprocess the multiplex PCR reads, holding one entry per CDR3 protein. The repertoire holds about 1.2 million distinct CDR3 sequences, with roughly two fifths as singletons. The TCR was taken from an adult man with Graves' hyperthyroidism. Material for sequencing was peripheral blood or thyroid tissue (not recorded which).

The CDR3 nucleotides read TGTGCCAGCAGTTTCGGCCTGGAGCTGTTTTTT. It codes for CASSFGLELFF. The chain has TRBV12-3 or TRBV12-4 and TRBJ2-2, with no clear D. The CDR3 consists of 11 residues. The V end lost 3 bases, the J end lost 10 bases, and 6 bases lay between the germline ends.